This T cell receptor (beta chain) originates from a study of blood T cell repertoires in COVID-19. Study context: Specimens from acute and convalescent COVID-19 originated in the United States, Italy and Spain.

In the authors' methods: Amplification of reference gene primers was used by the study to estimate nucleated cell counts. The table came from immunoSEQ multiplex PCR; TCRdb's copy has only in-frame clones and leaves some out. That table is the source of V, J and clone size, and D and trimming were worked out from the DNA. Of 120,000 or so clones detected, less than 75% appear once; the ten largest clones hold more than 0.8%. Looked up from germline, CDR1 is MNHEY and CDR2 is SMNVEV (reference sequence). The CDR3 totals 14 residues. Trimming cost V 5 bases and J 4 bases; bases outside gene matches: 4.

The sequence was obtained from a human donor with acute or convalescent COVID-19. The donor label of this sample is uncertain. The sample comprised peripheral blood. This chain uses TRBV27 with TRBJ1-2; the match to TRBD1 covers 10 bases. DNA of the CDR3: TGTGCCAGCAGTGGGGACAGGGGAAGCTATGGCTACACCTTC. Its translation: CASSGDRGSYGYTF.